This T cell receptor (beta chain) was recorded in a study of post-analysis software for immune sequencing data. Findings and limits, study-wide: About five TRBV segments occurring more often in patients than controls included TRBV5-6, TRBV5-1 and TRBV20-1.

This CDR3 contains 14 residues. The germline CDR1 and CDR2 sequences are SQVTM and ANQGSEA. Unique molecular identifiers were carried by the TCR beta cDNA libraries. TCRdb processed the PCR reads anew with MiXCR; each CDR3 protein has one entry. The sample includes 700,000 to 800,000 distinct CDR3 sequences, 25% to 30% of them seen just once. A remark on this clonotype: Its antigen is unknown.

The sample taken for sequencing was blood. The rearrangement uses TRBV29-1 and TRBJ2-1; D ambiguous. The J call is in doubt because the DNA end fits TRBJ2-7 better. The sequence derives from a girl aged 5 to 17 with multiple sclerosis. CDR3 DNA sequence: TGCAGCGCCACTATAATGAATCCCTACAATGAGCAGTACTTC. It specifies CSATIMNPYNEQYF.